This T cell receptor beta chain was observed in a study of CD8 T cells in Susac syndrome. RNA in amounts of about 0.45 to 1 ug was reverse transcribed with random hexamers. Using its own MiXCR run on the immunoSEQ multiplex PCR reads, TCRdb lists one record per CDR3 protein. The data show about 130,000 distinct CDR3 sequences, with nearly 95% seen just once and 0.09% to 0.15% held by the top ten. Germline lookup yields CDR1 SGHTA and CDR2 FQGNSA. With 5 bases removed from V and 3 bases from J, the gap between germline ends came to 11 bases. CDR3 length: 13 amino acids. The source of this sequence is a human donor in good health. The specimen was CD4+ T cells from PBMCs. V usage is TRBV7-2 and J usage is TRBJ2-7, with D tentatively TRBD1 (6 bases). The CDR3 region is CASSQIGGYEQYF. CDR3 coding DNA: TGTGCCAGCAGCCAAATAGGGGGCTACGAGCAGTACTTC.